The rows below give T cell receptor beta chains drawn from one sample of a study of blood T cell repertoires in COVID-19. Here immunoSEQ multiplex PCR was the method, and the copy in TCRdb shows in-frame clones only, minus some. The sample holds about 480,000 clones, roughly 89% seen once. The sample was peripheral blood. All receptors come from a woman in her twenties or thirties with acute or convalescent COVID-19. CDR3s include the opening cysteine and the closing phenylalanine or tryptophan. The D gene is left open where the match is weak. Size is omitted from some rows. Given values are once, few, many or a class for expanded clones.

J gene: TRBJ1-4; clone size: .; V gene: TRBV19; D gene: .; CDR3 protein: CASSSWTRATNEKLFF; CDR3 DNA: TGTGCCAGTAGTTCATGGACACGGGCAACTAATGAAAAACTGTTTTTT
J gene: TRBJ1-1; clone size: .; V gene: TRBV19; D gene: TRBD1; CDR3 protein: CASRGTGWVPEAFF; CDR3 DNA: TGTGCCAGTAGGGGGACAGGGTGGGTCCCTGAAGCTTTCTTT
J gene: TRBJ2-2; clone size: .; V gene: TRBV2; D gene: TRBD1; CDR3 protein: CASSENRGAGELFF; CDR3 DNA: TGTGCCAGCAGTGAGAACAGGGGAGCCGGGGAGCTGTTTTTT
J gene: TRBJ2-1; clone size: .; V gene: TRBV4-1; D gene: TRBD2; CDR3 protein: CASTQLAGLSYNEQFF; CDR3 DNA: TGCGCCAGCACCCAACTAGCGGGGTTATCCTACAATGAGCAGTTCTTC
J gene: TRBJ1-3; clone size: .; V gene: TRBV19; D gene: .; CDR3 protein: CASSIGTASSGNTIYF; CDR3 DNA: TGTGCCAGTAGTATAGGGACAGCGAGCTCTGGAAACACCATATATTTT
J gene: TRBJ2-7; clone size: .; V gene: TRBV6-1; D gene: .; CDR3 protein: CASSEALRGYEQYF; CDR3 DNA: TGTGCCAGCAGTGAAGCGCTTCGAGGGTACGAGCAGTACTTC
J gene: TRBJ1-2; clone size: .; V gene: TRBV19; D gene: TRBD1; CDR3 protein: CASSRDRAYGYTF; CDR3 DNA: TGTGCCAGTAGCCGGGACAGGGCCTATGGCTACACCTTC
J gene: TRBJ2-3; clone size: once; V gene: TRBV5-1; D gene: .; CDR3 protein: CASKYRVGTDTQYF; CDR3 DNA: TGCGCCAGCAAATACAGGGTCGGGACAGATACGCAGTATTTT
J gene: TRBJ2-1; clone size: .; V gene: TRBV7-9; D gene: TRBD1; CDR3 protein: CASSPRGQGYYNEQFF; CDR3 DNA: TGTGCCAGCAGCCCGCGAGGACAGGGATACTACAATGAGCAGTTCTTC
J gene: TRBJ2-1; clone size: once; V gene: TRBV5-1; D gene: .; CDR3 protein: CASSLDGGRNEQFF; CDR3 DNA: TGCGCCAGCAGCTTGGATGGGGGCAGGAATGAGCAGTTCTTC
J gene: TRBJ2-3; clone size: .; V gene: TRBV3-1/TRBV3-2; D gene: TRBD1; CDR3 protein: CASSPLGQGEDTQYF; CDR3 DNA: TGTGCCAGCAGCCCTCTCGGGCAGGGGGAAGATACGCAGTATTTT
J gene: TRBJ2-1; clone size: once; V gene: TRBV7-9; D gene: TRBD2; CDR3 protein: CASSLPSGAKKGNEQFF; CDR3 DNA: TGTGCCAGCAGCCTGCCTAGCGGGGCAAAAAAGGGGAATGAGCAGTTCTTC
J gene: TRBJ2-3; clone size: .; V gene: TRBV4-2; D gene: .; CDR3 protein: CASSQAGSTDTQYF; CDR3 DNA: TGTGCCAGCAGCCAAGCGGGGAGCACAGATACGCAGTATTTT
J gene: TRBJ2-6; clone size: .; V gene: TRBV11-2; D gene: .; CDR3 protein: CASSFPGNISGANVLTF; CDR3 DNA: TGTGCCAGCAGCTTCCCAGGCAACATCTCTGGGGCCAACGTCCTGACTTTC
J gene: TRBJ1-1; clone size: .; V gene: TRBV19; D gene: .; CDR3 protein: CASSIYMGVYGPTEAFF; CDR3 DNA: TGTGCCAGTAGTATATATATGGGAGTGTATGGTCCCACTGAAGCTTTCTTT
J gene: TRBJ2-3; clone size: .; V gene: TRBV7-2; D gene: TRBD1; CDR3 protein: CASSWGQGAGDTQYF; CDR3 DNA: TGTGCCAGCAGCTGGGGACAGGGGGCTGGAGATACGCAGTATTTT
J gene: TRBJ2-3; clone size: .; V gene: TRBV5-1; D gene: .; CDR3 protein: CASSHSGTDTQYF; CDR3 DNA: TGCGCCAGCAGCCATTCGGGGACAGATACGCAGTATTTT
J gene: TRBJ1-2; clone size: .; V gene: TRBV12-3/TRBV12-4; D gene: .; CDR3 protein: CASSRGYPYGYTF; CDR3 DNA: TGTGCCAGCAGTCGGGGTTACCCTTATGGCTACACCTTC
J gene: TRBJ2-1; clone size: .; V gene: TRBV7-6; D gene: TRBD2; CDR3 protein: CASSPWPGLADQAVYNEQFF; CDR3 DNA: TGTGCCAGCAGCCCATGGCCGGGACTAGCGGACCAAGCGGTCTACAATGAGCAGTTCTTC
J gene: TRBJ1-1; clone size: few; V gene: TRBV12-5; D gene: .; CDR3 protein: CASGVDTEAFF; CDR3 DNA: TGTGCTAGTGGGGTAGACACTGAAGCTTTCTTT
J gene: TRBJ1-6; clone size: .; V gene: TRBV2; D gene: .; CDR3 protein: CASSVDSGLRNSPLHF; CDR3 DNA: TGTGCCAGCAGTGTTGATTCAGGGCTACGGAATTCACCCCTCCACTTT
J gene: TRBJ2-1; clone size: .; V gene: TRBV5-1; D gene: TRBD2; CDR3 protein: CASSLQRGMNEQFF; CDR3 DNA: TGCGCCAGCAGCTTGCAGCGGGGGATGAATGAGCAGTTCTTC
J gene: TRBJ2-5; clone size: .; V gene: TRBV19; D gene: TRBD1; CDR3 protein: CASSTDRVGAETQYF; CDR3 DNA: TGTGCCAGTAGTACCGACAGGGTTGGTGCAGAGACCCAGTACTTC
J gene: TRBJ2-7; clone size: .; V gene: TRBV5-8; D gene: TRBD2; CDR3 protein: CASSSDRTSGSYEQYF; CDR3 DNA: TGTGCCAGCAGCTCAGACCGGACTAGCGGCTCCTACGAGCAGTACTTC
J gene: TRBJ2-2; clone size: .; V gene: TRBV4-1; D gene: .; CDR3 protein: CASSFGQNTGELFF; CDR3 DNA: TGCGCCAGCAGCTTTGGGCAGAACACCGGGGAGCTGTTTTTT
J gene: TRBJ2-3; clone size: .; V gene: TRBV19; D gene: TRBD2; CDR3 protein: CASSIGSGSRFLDTQYF; CDR3 DNA: TGTGCCAGTAGTATTGGTAGCGGGAGCCGATTTTTGGATACGCAGTATTTT
J gene: TRBJ2-1; clone size: .; V gene: TRBV7-3; D gene: .; CDR3 protein: CASSLLGGEYNEQFF; CDR3 DNA: TGTGCCAGCAGCTTACTGGGCGGGGAGTACAATGAGCAGTTCTTC
J gene: TRBJ2-3; clone size: .; V gene: TRBV7-9; D gene: .; CDR3 protein: CASSKLGSTDTQYF; CDR3 DNA: TGTGCCAGCAGCAAACTAGGGAGCACAGATACGCAGTATTTT
J gene: TRBJ1-1; clone size: .; V gene: TRBV11-2; D gene: .; CDR3 protein: CASRKRDENTEAFF; CDR3 DNA: TGTGCCAGCAGAAAGCGTGATGAGAACACTGAAGCTTTCTTT
J gene: TRBJ2-3; clone size: .; V gene: TRBV7-8; D gene: TRBD1; CDR3 protein: CASSKATGGYTDTQYF; CDR3 DNA: TGTGCCAGCAGCAAAGCGACAGGGGGCTACACAGATACGCAGTATTTT
J gene: TRBJ1-2; clone size: .; V gene: TRBV5-1; D gene: .; CDR3 protein: CASLTGRVDGYTF; CDR3 DNA: TGCGCCAGTCTAACTGGCCGGGTCGATGGCTACACCTTC
J gene: TRBJ1-4; clone size: .; V gene: TRBV2; D gene: .; CDR3 protein: CASSNTGFTNEKLFF; CDR3 DNA: TGTGCCAGCAGTAATACAGGGTTTACTAATGAAAAACTGTTTTTT
J gene: TRBJ2-3; clone size: .; V gene: TRBV15; D gene: .; CDR3 protein: CATSRIIGGLTDTQYF; CDR3 DNA: TGTGCCACCAGCAGGATAATAGGAGGGCTGACAGATACGCAGTATTTT
J gene: TRBJ2-6; clone size: .; V gene: TRBV6-1; D gene: TRBD1; CDR3 protein: CASSETYRGGANVLTF; CDR3 DNA: TGTGCCAGCAGTGAGACTTACAGGGGTGGGGCTAACGTCCTGACTTTC
J gene: TRBJ2-2; clone size: .; V gene: TRBV25-1; D gene: TRBD1; CDR3 protein: CASSDSGQGSTGELFF; CDR3 DNA: TGTGCCAGCAGTGATTCAGGACAGGGCTCGACCGGGGAGCTGTTTTTT
J gene: TRBJ1-1; clone size: .; V gene: TRBV7-2; D gene: .; CDR3 protein: CASSPHQGYEAFF; CDR3 DNA: TGTGCCAGCAGCCCTCACCAGGGCTACGAAGCTTTCTTT
J gene: TRBJ2-7; clone size: once; V gene: TRBV20-1; D gene: .; CDR3 protein: CSAPAGEQYF; CDR3 DNA: TGCAGTGCCCCAGCGGGCGAGCAGTACTTC
J gene: TRBJ2-2; clone size: .; V gene: TRBV5-4; D gene: TRBD2; CDR3 protein: CASSSAAGGRAGELFF; CDR3 DNA: TGTGCCAGCAGCTCCGCGGCGGGCGGGAGAGCCGGGGAGCTGTTTTTT
J gene: TRBJ1-4; clone size: .; V gene: TRBV9; D gene: TRBD1; CDR3 protein: CASSLSGTANEKLFF; CDR3 DNA: TGTGCCAGCAGCCTTTCGGGGACAGCAAATGAAAAACTGTTTTTT
J gene: TRBJ1-6; clone size: .; V gene: TRBV2; D gene: TRBD1; CDR3 protein: CASSNRGSESLHF; CDR3 DNA: TGTGCCAGCAGCAACAGGGGATCGGAGTCCCTCCACTTT
J gene: TRBJ2-7; clone size: .; V gene: TRBV14; D gene: TRBD1; CDR3 protein: CASSHFSGTGAYEQYF; CDR3 DNA: TGTGCCAGCAGCCACTTTTCCGGGACAGGGGCCTACGAGCAGTACTTC
J gene: TRBJ2-2; clone size: .; V gene: TRBV2; D gene: TRBD1; CDR3 protein: CASGRTGSGELFF; CDR3 DNA: TGTGCCAGCGGACGGACAGGGTCCGGGGAGCTGTTTTTT
J gene: TRBJ1-6; clone size: .; V gene: TRBV7-9; D gene: .; CDR3 protein: CASSLKDRTNSPLHF; CDR3 DNA: TGTGCCAGCAGCCTAAAAGACAGGACCAATTCACCCCTCCACTTT
J gene: TRBJ1-1; clone size: .; V gene: TRBV19; D gene: TRBD1; CDR3 protein: CASVPLSTGGTEAFF; CDR3 DNA: TGTGCCAGTGTTCCACTCTCAACAGGGGGCACTGAAGCTTTCTTT
J gene: TRBJ2-2; clone size: .; V gene: TRBV5-1; D gene: .; CDR3 protein: CASSLEATGPGELFF; CDR3 DNA: TGCGCCAGCAGCTTGGAAGCAACAGGGCCCGGGGAGCTGTTTTTT
J gene: TRBJ1-6; clone size: .; V gene: TRBV6-5; D gene: .; CDR3 protein: CASSSTGYNSPLHF; CDR3 DNA: TGTGCCAGCAGTTCGACAGGATATAATTCACCCCTCCACTTT
J gene: TRBJ2-7; clone size: .; V gene: TRBV5-1; D gene: .; CDR3 protein: CASSPEGYEQYF; CDR3 DNA: TGCGCCAGCAGCCCGGAGGGCTACGAGCAGTACTTC
J gene: TRBJ2-7; clone size: once; V gene: TRBV18; D gene: .; CDR3 protein: CASSQNTGPYEQYF; CDR3 DNA: TGTGCCAGCTCACAAAATACAGGGCCATACGAGCAGTACTTC
J gene: TRBJ1-3; clone size: .; V gene: TRBV18; D gene: TRBD1; CDR3 protein: CASSIKPINIQGKSGNTIYF; CDR3 DNA: TGTGCCAGCTCAATTAAACCGATAAACATACAGGGGAAGTCTGGAAACACCATATATTTT
J gene: TRBJ2-3; clone size: .; V gene: TRBV6-5; D gene: TRBD2; CDR3 protein: CASSSSGGAADTQYF; CDR3 DNA: TGTGCCAGCAGTTCTAGCGGGGGGGCAGCAGATACGCAGTATTTT
J gene: TRBJ1-1; clone size: .; V gene: TRBV30; D gene: .; CDR3 protein: CAWSVPGSTEAFF; CDR3 DNA: TGTGCCTGGAGTGTACCGGGGAGCACTGAAGCTTTCTTT
J gene: TRBJ2-5; clone size: .; V gene: TRBV2; D gene: TRBD1; CDR3 protein: CASTRDRGMGETQYF; CDR3 DNA: TGTGCCAGCACAAGGGACAGGGGAATGGGGGAGACCCAGTACTTC
J gene: TRBJ2-7; clone size: .; V gene: TRBV6-6; D gene: TRBD1; CDR3 protein: CASSLGTGAYEQYF; CDR3 DNA: TGTGCCAGCAGTTTAGGGACAGGGGCCTACGAGCAGTACTTC
J gene: TRBJ1-4; clone size: .; V gene: TRBV18; D gene: TRBD1; CDR3 protein: CASSPTGLTNEKLFF; CDR3 DNA: TGTGCCAGCTCACCGACAGGGTTAACTAATGAAAAACTGTTTTTT
J gene: TRBJ2-3; clone size: many; V gene: TRBV29-1; D gene: TRBD1; CDR3 protein: CSVPSRTGATDTQYF; CDR3 DNA: TGCAGCGTTCCATCTCGGACAGGGGCCACAGATACGCAGTATTTT
J gene: TRBJ1-1; clone size: .; V gene: TRBV7-3; D gene: TRBD1; CDR3 protein: CASSLTGKGGTEAFF; CDR3 DNA: TGTGCCAGCAGCCTGACAGGGAAGGGAGGCACTGAAGCTTTCTTT
J gene: TRBJ2-1; clone size: .; V gene: TRBV5-4; D gene: .; CDR3 protein: CASSWEYNEQFF; CDR3 DNA: TGTGCCAGCAGCTGGGAGTACAATGAGCAGTTCTTC
J gene: TRBJ2-6; clone size: .; V gene: TRBV13; D gene: TRBD1; CDR3 protein: CASREFSGGVAGANVLTF; CDR3 DNA: TGTGCCAGCAGGGAATTCTCAGGGGGCGTTGCTGGGGCCAACGTCCTGACTTTC
J gene: TRBJ2-1; clone size: .; V gene: TRBV12-2; D gene: .; CDR3 protein: CASRTSASYDSGAYNEQFF; CDR3 DNA: TGTGCAAGTCGCACCTCCGCTAGCTACGACTCGGGCGCCTACAATGAGCAGTTCTTC
J gene: TRBJ2-7; clone size: .; V gene: TRBV5-4; D gene: TRBD1; CDR3 protein: CASSPRDRVYEQYF; CDR3 DNA: TGTGCCAGCAGCCCGAGGGACAGGGTTTACGAGCAGTACTTC